The 31 T cell receptor beta chains given below trace back to one sample, sequenced in a study of beta chain features in type 1 diabetes. Since all of the isolated RNA was reverse transcribed, expressed TCRB transcripts were what got sequenced. Assay used: immunoSEQ multiplex PCR; TCRdb lists only in-frame clones, some missing. This sample has hundreds of thousands of clones; approximately 70% occur once, and the top ten carry around 0.05%. The sequenced sample consisted of naive CD4+ T cells from blood. The receptor set was obtained from a man in his thirties or forties in good health.

V and J are TRBV6-5 and TRBJ2-3; 7 bases fit TRBD2. This CDR3 has 14 residues. Trimming cost V 6 bases and J 6 bases; bases outside gene matches: 9. Germline CDR1 and CDR2: MNHEY and SVGAGI. The DNA for the CDR3 is TGTGCCAGCAGACGCTGGGACTACTCGGATACGCAGTATTTT. Translated: CASRRWDYSDTQYF.

The rearrangement links TRBV18 to TRBJ2-1; a possible D gene is TRBD2 (5 bases). The CDR3 spans 16 residues. V was pared by 1 base and J by 3 bases, with 13 bases between. The germline V gene encodes CDR1 KGHSH and CDR2 LQKENI. In DNA form, the CDR3 reads TGTGCCAGCTCACCACTCTTAGCGCGTCTCTACAATGAGCAGTTCTTC. Its translation is CASSPLLARLYNEQFF.

The gene calls are TRBV28 and TRBJ2-7; possible D gene TRBD1, 6 bases. This CDR3 region has 12 residues. V was shortened by 5 bases and J by 7 bases, with 12 bases between the two germline ends. Germline loops: CDR1 MDHEN, CDR2 SYDVKM. The chain's CDR3 is CASSTGSGEQYF. Written as DNA, the CDR3 is TGTGCCAGCAGTACAGGGTCTGGGGAGCAGTACTTC.

The V and J genes are TRBV27 and TRBJ1-2, with D tentatively TRBD1 (6 bases). Trimming removed 6 bases at V and 7 bases at J, with 18 bases between. CDR1 MNHEY and CDR2 SMNVEV come from the germline V gene (reference sequence). The CDR3 length is 14 residues. The CDR3 DNA reads as TGTGCCAGCAGCCCCCGAGTAGGGGGTTTTGGCTACACCTTC. Translation gives CASSPRVGGFGYTF.

This clone was detected only a few times. This chain connects TRBV27 to TRBJ2-7, with TRBD1 matching over 9 bases. The trim removed 8 bases at V and 1 base at J, leaving 0 bases unmatched. Germline V gene lookup returns CDR1 MNHEY and CDR2 SMNVEV (reference sequence). CDR3 length: 12 amino acids. The CDR3 loop reads CASGTGSYEQYF. The CDR3 nucleotides read TGTGCCAGCGGGACAGGGTCCTACGAGCAGTACTTC.

The V gene is TRBV30, the J gene TRBJ2-1; D gene unclear. Trimming stripped 0 bases from V and 10 bases from J, with 10 bases between. CDR1 GTSNPN and CDR2 SVGIG come from the germline V gene (reference sequence). The CDR3 loop spans 12 amino acids. In DNA, the CDR3 is TGTGCCTGGAGTGTAAAGCCCCCCGAGCAGTTCTTC. Translated: CAWSVKPPEQFF.

The V gene is TRBV4-1, the J gene TRBJ2-1; 9 nucleotides agree with TRBD2. The germline V gene encodes CDR1 MGHRA and CDR2 YSYEKL. CDR3 length: 15 residues. Losses at the gene ends were 4 bases for V and 5 bases for J; bases not matched to a gene: 6. CDR3 coding DNA: TGCGCCAGCAGCCCAGGGACTAGCAACGACAATGAGCAGTTCTTC. This translates into CASSPGTSNDNEQFF.

This sequence joins TRBV2 and TRBJ2-1, with D possibly being TRBD1 or TRBD2 (5 bases each). CDR1 is SNHLY, CDR2 FYNNEI, per germline. The CDR3 has 12 residues. V was shortened by 7 bases and J by 12 bases, with 16 bases between the two germline ends. The CDR3 coding sequence is TGTGCCAGCATTCAGGGCGCTGGAGGGCAGTTCTTC. Its translation is CASIQGAGGQFF. The complete variable domain, with remaining parts taken from reference TRBV2 and TRBJ2-1, reads EPEVTQTPSHQVTQMGQEVILRCVPISNHLYFYWYRQILGQKVEFLVSFYNNEISEKSEIFDDQFSVERPDGSNFTLKIRSTKLEDSAMYFCASIQGAGGQFFGPGTRLTVL.

The chain has TRBV9 and TRBJ2-3, with 9 bases matching TRBD2. The junction had 12 bases not matched to a gene; V was cut back by 4 bases and J by 6 bases. Germline CDR1 reads SGDLS; CDR2 reads YYNGEE. The CDR3 contains 16 residues. CDR3 residues: CASSTDPGLAGDTQYF. CDR3 DNA sequence: TGTGCCAGCAGCACTGACCCGGGACTAGCTGGGGATACGCAGTATTTT.

As regards this clone: Different DNA sequences within this sample yield the same CDR3. V is TRBV9 and J is TRBJ2-1; D gene uncertain. V was pared by 0 bases and J by 2 bases, with 9 bases between. The CDR3 is 15 amino acids. Germline assignment: CDR1 SGDLS and CDR2 YYNGEE. In DNA form, the CDR3 reads TGTGCCAGCAGCGTAGTGGGATCCCCCTACAATGAGCAGTTCTTC. It encodes CASSVVGSPYNEQFF.

The CDR3 DNA is TGTGCCTGGAGTGTTGGACAGGGGGCCTACAATGAGCAGTTCTTC. Translated: CAWSVGQGAYNEQFF. V is TRBV30 and J is TRBJ2-1; 10 bases align to TRBD1. Germline trimming cut 0 bases from V and 2 bases from J; bases unmatched to any gene: 1. CDR3 length: 15 amino acids. Germline V lookup: CDR1 GTSNPN, CDR2 SVGIG (reference sequence).

This clone was seen only a few times. The V and J genes are TRBV6-6 and TRBJ1-5; tentatively, D is TRBD1 (6 bases). The germline V gene has CDR1 MNHNY and CDR2 SVGAGI (reference sequence). CDR3 size: 15 residues. V shed 5 bases and J shed 4 bases, with 15 bases lying between them. The DNA of the CDR3 is TGTGCCAGCAGTACCGGGGACGGACAGAATCAGCCCCAGCATTTT. Its translation: CASSTGDGQNQPQHF.

The V and J genes are TRBV30 and TRBJ2-3; D call uncertain. From germline, CDR1 is GTSNPN and CDR2 SVGIG (reference sequence). V dropped 4 bases and J dropped 8 bases, with 13 bases sitting between them. The CDR3 totals 12 residues. In DNA form, the CDR3 reads TGTGCCTGGACCAGACCGCTGGGTACGCAGTATTTT. The encoded protein is CAWTRPLGTQYF.

This rearrangement joins TRBV5-1 to TRBJ2-5; D unclear. Germline V gene data show CDR1 as SGHRS and CDR2 as YFSETQ. This CDR3 spans 13 amino acids. Trimming pared 1 base from V and 6 bases from J, leaving 10 bases between. This chain's CDR3 is CASSLNGPKTQYF. DNA of the CDR3: TGCGCCAGCAGCTTGAACGGTCCAAAGACCCAGTACTTC.

The chain couples TRBV20-1 to TRBJ2-3; D gene ambiguous. This CDR3 region has 11 residues. The V end was cut by 4 bases, the J end by 6 bases, with 8 bases between. Germline CDR1 and CDR2: DFQATT and SNEGSKA (reference sequence). The CDR3 region has the DNA TGCAGTGCTACCCTTGGGGATACGCAGTATTTT. Protein: CSATLGDTQYF.

The chain is built from TRBV25-1 and TRBJ2-7; 8 bases match TRBD1. Trimming took 2 bases from V and 6 from J; bases not matched to a gene: 9. Germline lookup yields CDR1 MGHDK and CDR2 SYGVNS. This CDR3 has 15 residues. The CDR3 DNA is TGTGCCAGCAGTGAAGTTGACAGGGGAAGGAGCGAGCAGTACTTC. This gives the protein CASSEVDRGRSEQYF.

The V gene is TRBV7-9, the J gene TRBJ2-5; D is possibly TRBD1 or TRBD2 (5 bases each). Germline CDR1 SEHNR, CDR2 FQNEAQ (reference sequence). V was trimmed by 3 bases and J by 4 bases, leaving 9 bases between them. This CDR3 comprises 13 residues. Here the CDR3 reads CASSLNGGETQYF. The DNA for the CDR3 is TGTGCCAGCAGCTTGAATGGGGGAGAGACCCAGTACTTC.

CDR3 sequence: CASRVRGRAYEQYF. The CDR3 nucleotides are TGTGCCAGCAGAGTACGAGGGAGAGCTTACGAGCAGTACTTC. The chain employs TRBV13 and TRBJ2-7; D is perhaps TRBD2 (5 bases). The CDR3 length is 14 residues. Germline V gene data show CDR1 as PRHDT and CDR2 as FYEKMQ (reference sequence). Trimming removed 6 bases at V and 4 bases at J, with 16 bases between.

This rearrangement joins TRBV29-1 to TRBJ2-7, with TRBD2 as a possible D gene (6 bases). The CDR3 runs 13 residues. V gave up 4 bases and J gave up 3 bases, with 13 bases separating them. Germline CDR1 is SQVTM and CDR2 is ANQGSEA. In nucleotides, the CDR3 is TGCAGCGTTGTCCTGGCGGGGAGCTACGAGCAGTACTTC. Amino acids: CSVVLAGSYEQYF.

The rearrangement uses TRBV29-1 and TRBJ2-5; D not certain. Per the germline V gene, CDR1 is SQVTM and CDR2 is ANQGSEA. The CDR3 length is 13 residues. The V end was cut by 2 bases, the J end by 4 bases, with 11 bases between. DNA of the CDR3: TGCAGCGTTGAAACACACCGGAGAGAGACCCAGTACTTC. Translation: CSVETHRRETQYF.

This chain links TRBV4-3 with TRBJ2-1; tentative D call: TRBD2 (6 bases). Germline CDR1 is LGHNA and CDR2 is YSLEER. The CDR3 runs 17 residues. The V end was cut by 0 bases, the J end by 2 bases, with 14 bases between. CDR3 coding DNA: TGCGCCAGCAGCCAAGAACTAGCCCCGCGGGCCTACAATGAGCAGTTCTTC. Translated: CASSQELAPRAYNEQFF.

The J gene is TRBJ1-2, the V gene TRBV10-3; no reliable D call. V lost 7 bases to trimming and J lost 6 bases, with 9 bases between them. The CDR3 is 11 amino acids. Germline values: CDR1 ENHRY, CDR2 SYGVKD. The CDR3 coding sequence is TGTGCCATCACCCAGTCGCATGGCTACACCTTC. Protein product: CAITQSHGYTF.

Turning to this clone: This same CDR3 is encoded by further DNA sequences in the sample. This chain connects TRBV10-3 to TRBJ2-7, with D possibly being TRBD1 (6 bases). CDR1 is ENHRY and CDR2 is SYGVKD in the germline V gene. CDR3 size: 12 residues. The V gene lost 6 bases and the J gene lost 3 bases, with 9 bases spanning the gap. CDR3 bases: TGTGCCATCAGCGAGACAGGCTACGAGCAGTACTTC. As protein: CAISETGYEQYF.

The chain is built from TRBV14 and TRBJ2-3; no firm D call. The CDR3 runs to 13 residues. V lost 4 bases and J lost 2, with 7 bases in between. From germline, CDR1 is SGHDN and CDR2 FVKESK. CDR3 DNA: TGTGCCAGCAGCCCCCGATACACAGATACGCAGTATTTT. Residues: CASSPRYTDTQYF.

This clone occurred once. The chain employs TRBV7-2 and TRBJ2-1; D is ambiguous. The germline V gene encodes CDR1 SGHTA and CDR2 FQGNSA. This CDR3 spans 14 amino acids. Trimming took off 0 bases at V and 3 bases at J, with 6 bases between the two ends. In DNA form, the CDR3 reads TGTGCCAGCAGCTTAGCGGGCTACTACAATGAGCAGTTCTTC. Translation: CASSLAGYYNEQFF.

V is TRBV2 and J is TRBJ2-7; 7 nucleotides match TRBD1. This CDR3 comprises 14 residues. V dropped 6 bases and J dropped 6; count of bases not matched to a gene: 11. Germline loops: CDR1 SNHLY, CDR2 FYNNEI. The CDR3 DNA is TGTGCCAGCAGGCCGGGACAGCTGGGGTTCGAGCAGTACTTC. Its protein product is CASRPGQLGFEQYF.

This rearrangement joins TRBV28 to TRBJ2-3; D not certain. In germline, CDR1 is MDHEN, CDR2 SYDVKM. V lost 1 base and J 2 bases, leaving 7 bases between the germline ends. CDR3 size: 14 residues. The DNA of the CDR3 is TGTGCCAGCAGTTTATACGCCGACACAGATACGCAGTATTTT. Amino acid sequence: CASSLYADTDTQYF. Supplemented by reference TRBV28 and TRBJ2-3, the full variable domain reads DVKVTQSSRYLVKRTGEKVFLECVQDMDHENMFWYRQDPGLGLRLIYFSYDVKMKEKGDIPEGYSVSREKKERFSLILESASTNQTSMYLCASSLYADTDTQYFGPGTRLTVL.

This sequence joins TRBV29-1 and TRBJ2-6, with D possibly being TRBD1 (6 bases). The CDR3 is 16 residues long. The V gene's germline CDR1 is SQVTM and CDR2 ANQGSEA. V was trimmed by 7 bases and J by 2 bases, leaving 18 bases between them. The CDR3 nucleotides read TGCAGCGCAGGATCGGACAGTCCACCTGGGGCCAACGTCCTGACTTTC. Protein: CSAGSDSPPGANVLTF.

This clone was seen only a few times. The J gene is TRBJ2-7, the V gene TRBV7-2, with 9 bases matching TRBD2. Germline values: CDR1 SGHTA, CDR2 FQGNSA. Trimming at V came to 3 bases and at J to 6 bases, leaving 6 bases not matched to a gene. The CDR3 loop spans 14 amino acids. CDR3 coding DNA: TGTGCCAGCAGCTTCTTTGGGACTAGCATCGAGCAGTACTTC. It codes for CASSFFGTSIEQYF.

V usage is TRBV5-1 and J usage is TRBJ2-1; D is undetermined. The CDR3 runs 16 residues. The V end lost 4 bases, the J end lost 0 bases, and 14 bases lay between the germline ends. Germline assignment: CDR1 SGHRS and CDR2 YFSETQ. The CDR3 region is CASSPLALSSYNEQFF. DNA for the CDR3: TGCGCCAGCAGCCCTTTAGCTTTAAGCTCCTACAATGAGCAGTTCTTC.

This chain connects TRBV5-4 to TRBJ1-2; D is possibly TRBD1 (6 bases). Per the germline V gene, CDR1 is SGHNT and CDR2 is YYREEE (reference sequence). The CDR3 loop spans 15 amino acids. V lost 4 bases, J lost 3 bases, and 16 bases lay in between. This chain's CDR3 is CASSNRARADYGYTF. The CDR3 region has the DNA TGTGCCAGCAGCAACAGGGCCCGAGCGGACTATGGCTACACCTTC.